The clone carrying this T cell receptor (beta chain) was observed a handful of times. These data come from a study of T cell changes during pregnancy in multiple sclerosis. Sequencing was performed with immunoSEQ multiplex PCR; in TCRdb, only in-frame clones are kept and a portion is missing. The data show just under 65,000 clones, roughly 91% seen once. The CDR3 runs to 18 residues. Trimming pared 1 base from V and 3 bases from J, leaving 21 bases between. The germline CDR1 and CDR2 sequences are PRHDT and FYEKMQ (reference sequence). The rearrangement uses TRBV13 and TRBJ1-1; D gene unclear. Source: peripheral blood, taken after pregnancy. The source is a female donor in good health, enrolled as a control in a pregnancy study. CDR3 sequence: CASSLDGAFGVGYTEAFF. The CDR3 nucleotides read TGTGCCAGCAGCTTAGATGGAGCGTTCGGGGTCGGATACACTGAAGCTTTCTTT.